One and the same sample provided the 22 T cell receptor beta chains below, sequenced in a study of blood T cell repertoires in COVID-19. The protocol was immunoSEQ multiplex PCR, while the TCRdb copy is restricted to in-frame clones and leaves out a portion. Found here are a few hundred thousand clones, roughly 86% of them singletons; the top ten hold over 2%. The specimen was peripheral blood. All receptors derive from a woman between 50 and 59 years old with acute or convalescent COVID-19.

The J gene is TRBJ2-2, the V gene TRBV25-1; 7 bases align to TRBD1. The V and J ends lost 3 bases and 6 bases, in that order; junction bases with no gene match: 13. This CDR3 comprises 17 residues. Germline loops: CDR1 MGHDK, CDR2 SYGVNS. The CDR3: CASSDGWRQGYAGELFF. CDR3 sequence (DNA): TGTGCCAGCAGTGATGGATGGCGACAGGGCTACGCCGGGGAGCTGTTTTTT.

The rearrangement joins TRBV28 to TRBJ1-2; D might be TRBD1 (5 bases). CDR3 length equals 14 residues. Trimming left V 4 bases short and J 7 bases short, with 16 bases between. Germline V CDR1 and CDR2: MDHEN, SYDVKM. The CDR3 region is CASSSWGRVGGYTF. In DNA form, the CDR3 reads TGTGCCAGCAGTTCCTGGGGCAGGGTCGGTGGCTACACCTTC.

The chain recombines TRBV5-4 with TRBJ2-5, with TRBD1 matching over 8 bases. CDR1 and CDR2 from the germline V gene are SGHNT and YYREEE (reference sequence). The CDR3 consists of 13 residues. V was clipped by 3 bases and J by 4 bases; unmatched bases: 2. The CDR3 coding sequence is TGTGCCAGCAGCTCGACAGGGGCAGAGACCCAGTACTTC. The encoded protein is CASSSTGAETQYF. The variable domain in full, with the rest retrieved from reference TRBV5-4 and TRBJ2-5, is ETGVTQSPTHLIKTRGQQVTLRCSSQSGHNTVSWYQQALGQGPQFIFQYYREEENGRGNFPPRFSGLQFPNYSSELNVNALELDDSALYLCASSSTGAETQYFGPGTRLLVL.

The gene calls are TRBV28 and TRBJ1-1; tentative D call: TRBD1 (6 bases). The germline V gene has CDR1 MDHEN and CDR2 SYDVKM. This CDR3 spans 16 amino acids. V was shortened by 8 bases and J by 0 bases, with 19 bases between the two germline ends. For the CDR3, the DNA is TGTGCCAGCCTCGGCAGGGGCCCTTTTCTGAACACTGAAGCTTTCTTT. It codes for CASLGRGPFLNTEAFF. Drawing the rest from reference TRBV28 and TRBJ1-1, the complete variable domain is DVKVTQSSRYLVKRTGEKVFLECVQDMDHENMFWYRQDPGLGLRLIYFSYDVKMKEKGDIPEGYSVSREKKERFSLILESASTNQTSMYLCASLGRGPFLNTEAFFGQGTRLTVV.

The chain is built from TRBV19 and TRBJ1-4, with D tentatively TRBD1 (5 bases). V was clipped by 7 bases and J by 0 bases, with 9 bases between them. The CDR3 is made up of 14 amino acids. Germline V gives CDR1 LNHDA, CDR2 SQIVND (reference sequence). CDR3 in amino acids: CASTDSPTNEKLFF. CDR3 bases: TGTGCCAGTACCGACAGCCCAACTAATGAAAAACTGTTTTTT. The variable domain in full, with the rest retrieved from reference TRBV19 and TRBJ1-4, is DGGITQSPKYLFRKEGQNVTLSCEQNLNHDAMYWYRQDPGQGLRLIYYSQIVNDFQKGDIAEGYSVSREKKESFPLTVTSAQKNPTAFYLCASTDSPTNEKLFFGSGTQLSVL.

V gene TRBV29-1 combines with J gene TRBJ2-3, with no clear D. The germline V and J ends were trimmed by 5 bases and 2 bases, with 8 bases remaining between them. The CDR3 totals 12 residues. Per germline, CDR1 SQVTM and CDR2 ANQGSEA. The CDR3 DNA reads TGCAGCGTTCACACCAACACAGATACGCAGTATTTT. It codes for CSVHTNTDTQYF.

The CDR3 sequence: CASRRGQTSTDTQYF. CDR3 DNA: TGTGCCAGTAGAAGGGGACAGACTAGCACAGATACGCAGTATTTT. The rearrangement links TRBV19 to TRBJ2-3, with 7 bases aligning to TRBD1. The V segment lost 6 bases and the J segment 0 bases; nucleotides outside the gene matches: 6. The germline gives CDR1 LNHDA, CDR2 SQIVND (reference sequence). The CDR3 contains 15 residues. Variable domain in full (rest from reference TRBV19 and TRBJ2-3): DGGITQSPKYLFRKEGQNVTLSCEQNLNHDAMYWYRQDPGQGLRLIYYSQIVNDFQKGDIAEGYSVSREKKESFPLTVTSAQKNPTAFYLCASRRGQTSTDTQYFGPGTRLTVL.

DNA for the CDR3: TGTGCCAGCAGCTTCGAGATTGAGAACACTGAAGCTTTCTTT. Residues: CASSFEIENTEAFF. The chain is built from TRBV7-2 and TRBJ1-1; D call uncertain. The CDR3 is 14 residues long. Germline V lookup: CDR1 SGHTA, CDR2 FQGNSA. The V end lost 3 bases, the J end lost 1 base, and 9 bases lay between the germline ends. The variable domain in full, with the rest retrieved from reference TRBV7-2 and TRBJ1-1, is GAGVSQSPSNKVTEKGKDVELRCDPISGHTALYWYRQSLGQGLEFLIYFQGNSAPDKSGLPSDRFSAERTGGSVSTLTIQRTQQEDSAVYLCASSFEIENTEAFFGQGTRLTVV.

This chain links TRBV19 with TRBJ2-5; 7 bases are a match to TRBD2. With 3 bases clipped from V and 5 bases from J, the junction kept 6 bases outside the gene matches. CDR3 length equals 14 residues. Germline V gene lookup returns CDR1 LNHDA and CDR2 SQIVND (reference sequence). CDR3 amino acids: CASSIGTTGETQYF. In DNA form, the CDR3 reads TGTGCCAGTAGTATCGGGACTACCGGCGAGACCCAGTACTTC.

The CDR3 sequence is CASSPSGDTEAFF. In DNA form, the CDR3 reads TGTGCCAGCAGTCCATCAGGGGACACTGAAGCTTTCTTT. The chain has TRBV6-5 and TRBJ1-1; the D gene is possibly TRBD1 (6 bases). Germline V gene lookup returns CDR1 MNHEY and CDR2 SVGAGI. The CDR3 loop spans 13 amino acids. V was clipped by 5 bases and J by 3 bases, with 10 bases between them.

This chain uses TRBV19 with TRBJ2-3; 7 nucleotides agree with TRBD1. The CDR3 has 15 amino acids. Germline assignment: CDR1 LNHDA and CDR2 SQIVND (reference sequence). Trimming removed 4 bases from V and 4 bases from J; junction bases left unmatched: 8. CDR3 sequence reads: CASSKRQGPPDTQYF. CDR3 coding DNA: TGTGCCAGTAGTAAACGACAGGGACCCCCAGATACGCAGTATTTT.

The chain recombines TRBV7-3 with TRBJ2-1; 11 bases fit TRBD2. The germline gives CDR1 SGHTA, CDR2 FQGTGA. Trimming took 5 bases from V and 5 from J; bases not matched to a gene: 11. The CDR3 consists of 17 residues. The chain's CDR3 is CASSPAPGTSGNNEQFF. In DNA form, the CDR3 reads TGTGCCAGCAGCCCTGCCCCCGGGACTAGCGGAAACAATGAGCAGTTCTTC.

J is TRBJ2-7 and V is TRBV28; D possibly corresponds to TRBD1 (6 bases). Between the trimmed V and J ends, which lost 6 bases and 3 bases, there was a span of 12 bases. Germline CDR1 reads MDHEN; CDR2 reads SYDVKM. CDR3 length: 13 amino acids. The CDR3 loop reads CASRATGSYEQYF. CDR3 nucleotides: TGTGCCAGCAGAGCTACAGGGAGCTACGAGCAGTACTTC.

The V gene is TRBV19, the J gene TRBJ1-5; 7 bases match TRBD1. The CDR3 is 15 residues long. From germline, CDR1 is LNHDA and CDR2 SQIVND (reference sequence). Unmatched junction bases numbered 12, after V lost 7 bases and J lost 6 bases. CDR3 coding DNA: TGTGCCAGTAATACACCAGAGGCAGGGGGTCAGCCCCAGCATTTT. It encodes CASNTPEAGGQPQHF.

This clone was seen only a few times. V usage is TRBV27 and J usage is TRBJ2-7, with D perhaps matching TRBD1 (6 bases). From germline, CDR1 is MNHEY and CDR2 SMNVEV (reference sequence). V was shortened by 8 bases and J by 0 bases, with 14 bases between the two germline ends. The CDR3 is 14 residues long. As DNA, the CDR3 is TGTGCCAGCTCCTCAGGGGTAGTCTCCTACGAGCAGTACTTC. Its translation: CASSSGVVSYEQYF.

CDR3 residues: CASSRVGQYNEQFF. CDR3 DNA sequence: TGTGCCAGCAGCCGAGTTGGACAGTACAATGAGCAGTTCTTC. The chain links TRBV5-4 to TRBJ2-1, with D perhaps matching TRBD1 (6 bases). CDR1 is SGHNT, CDR2 YYREEE, per germline (reference sequence). The length of the CDR3 is 14 residues. V was clipped by 4 bases and J by 4 bases, with 12 bases between them.

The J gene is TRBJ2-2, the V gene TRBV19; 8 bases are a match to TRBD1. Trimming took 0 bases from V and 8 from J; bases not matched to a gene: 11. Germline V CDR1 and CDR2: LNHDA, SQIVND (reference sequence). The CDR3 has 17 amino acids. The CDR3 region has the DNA TGTGCCAGTAGTATAGATGGCAGGGGGCTATTCGGTGGGGAGCTGTTTTTT. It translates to CASSIDGRGLFGGELFF.

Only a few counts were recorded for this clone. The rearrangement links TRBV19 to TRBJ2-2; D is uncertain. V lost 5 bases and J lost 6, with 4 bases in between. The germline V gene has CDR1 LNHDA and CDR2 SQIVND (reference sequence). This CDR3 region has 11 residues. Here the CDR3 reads CASSRAGELFF. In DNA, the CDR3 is TGTGCCAGTAGTCGGGCCGGGGAGCTGTTTTTT.

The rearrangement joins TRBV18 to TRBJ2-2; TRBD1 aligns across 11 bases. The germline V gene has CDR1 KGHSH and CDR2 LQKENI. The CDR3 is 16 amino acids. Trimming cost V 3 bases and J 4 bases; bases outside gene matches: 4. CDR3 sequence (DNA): TGTGCCAGCTCACCGAGGACAGGGGGCATCACCGGGGAGCTGTTTTTT. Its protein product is CASSPRTGGITGELFF. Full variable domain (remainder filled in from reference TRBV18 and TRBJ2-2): NAGVMQNPRHLVRRRGQEARLRCSPMKGHSHVYWYRQLPEEGLKFMVYLQKENIIDESGMPKERFSAEFPKEGPSILRIQQVVRGDSAAYFCASSPRTGGITGELFFGEGSRLTVL.

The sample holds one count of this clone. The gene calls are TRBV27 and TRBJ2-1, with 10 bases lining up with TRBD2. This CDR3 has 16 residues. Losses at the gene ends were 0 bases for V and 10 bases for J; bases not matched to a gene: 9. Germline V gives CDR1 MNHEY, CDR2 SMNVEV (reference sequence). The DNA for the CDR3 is TGTGCCAGCAGTTTATCGTCCAGCGGGAGGGCCTGGGAGCAGTTCTTC. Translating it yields CASSLSSSGRAWEQFF.

This chain's CDR3 is CASSLGQGIGGYTF. The DNA of the CDR3 is TGTGCCAGTAGTCTCGGACAGGGGATCGGCGGCTACACCTTC. The rearrangement links TRBV19 to TRBJ1-2; TRBD1 matches at 9 bases. The CDR3 is made up of 14 amino acids. V gave up 5 bases and J gave up 8 bases; unmatched junction bases: 9. The V gene's germline CDR1 is LNHDA and CDR2 SQIVND (reference sequence).

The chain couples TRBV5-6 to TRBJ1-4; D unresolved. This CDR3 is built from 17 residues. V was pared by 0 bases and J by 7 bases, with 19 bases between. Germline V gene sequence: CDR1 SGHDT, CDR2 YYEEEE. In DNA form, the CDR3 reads TGTGCCAGCAGCTTGGGGTCAGGTTTAAAAGACCTTGAAAAACTGTTTTTT. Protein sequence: CASSLGSGLKDLEKLFF.